This entry is about one T cell receptor (beta chain). V was clipped by 2 bases and J by 4 bases, with 6 bases between them. Germline assignment: CDR1 SEHNR and CDR2 FQNEAQ (reference sequence). This CDR3 contains 13 residues. Here immunoSEQ multiplex PCR was the method, and the copy in TCRdb shows in-frame clones only, minus some. Here the sample spans approximately 240,000 clones, 85% to 95% being singletons. The entry originates in a study of blood T cell repertoires in COVID-19. Background on the study: PBMCs, B-cell-depleted T cells, or T cells provided the cDNA or gDNA that made up the material.

Residents of about two dozen US areas, aged roughly 18 to 89 years, made up the participants. Participants' reported clinical history set cohort assignment. The chain links TRBV7-9 to TRBJ1-3; D is ambiguous. Sequenced sample: PBMCs or T cells enriched from blood (not recorded which). This TCR was recovered from a woman aged 18-29 years who had recovered from COVID-19. CDR3 in DNA: TGTGCCAGCAGCTTAATAGCGGGAAACACCATATATTTT. As protein: CASSLIAGNTIYF.